The 18 T cell receptor beta chains in this list originate from one sample, sequenced in a study of OX40 agonist ivuxolimab in advanced cancers. The method was immunoSEQ multiplex PCR; TCRdb's version includes in-frame clones alone and lacks a portion of them. Counted here are 7,900 or so clones, 87% occurring once; the ten biggest clones make up 25% to 35%. Sequenced here: CD4+ or CD8+ T cells sorted from blood, sampled in a trial of the OX40 agonist ivuxolimab. The origin of the receptors is an adult with an advanced solid tumor such as melanoma, head and neck, liver or kidney cancer.

The chain combines TRBV28 with TRBJ1-1; possible D gene TRBD1, 6 bases. The ends were cut back, 5 bases at V and 2 bases at J, with 18 bases in the middle. The CDR3 runs to 16 residues. Germline V gene sequence: CDR1 MDHEN, CDR2 SYDVKM. The DNA for the CDR3 is TGTGCCAGCAGTCTGGACCTCGGGACACCAAACACTGAAGCTTTCTTT. As protein: CASSLDLGTPNTEAFF.

This clone came up once. Written as DNA, the CDR3 is TGTGCCAGCAGACCGGGCCTAATGGGCGGGGAGCTGTTTTTT. It translates to CASRPGLMGGELFF. The rearrangement links TRBV11-2 to TRBJ2-2; D is undetermined. CDR1 and CDR2 from the germline V gene are SGHAT and FQNNGV. The CDR3 spans 14 residues. V gave up 6 bases and J gave up 7 bases, with 15 bases separating them. The whole variable domain, remainder taken from reference TRBV11-2 and TRBJ2-2, is EAGVAQSPRYKIIEKRQSVAFWCNPISGHATLYWYQQILGQGPKLLIQFQNNGVVDDSQLPKDRFSAERLKGVDSTLKIQPAKLEDSAVYLCASRPGLMGGELFFGEGSRLTVL.

The chain employs TRBV4-1 and TRBJ2-1, with 9 positions matching TRBD2. This CDR3 has 16 residues. Germline loops: CDR1 MGHRA, CDR2 YSYEKL. V dropped 0 bases and J dropped 9; count of bases not matched to a gene: 9. The CDR3 region has the DNA TGCGCCAGCAGCCAAGATCGGGGCGGGAGGGCCCTTGAGCAGTTCTTC. It encodes CASSQDRGGRALEQFF.

V and J are TRBV27 and TRBJ2-7; perhaps TRBD1 as D (6 bases). The CDR3 sequence is 15 residues long. The germline V gene has CDR1 MNHEY and CDR2 SMNVEV (reference sequence). V shed 7 bases and J shed 3 bases, with 19 bases lying between them. CDR3 sequence: CASKTEAEGGYEQYF. As DNA, the CDR3 is TGTGCCAGCAAGACGGAGGCAGAAGGGGGCTACGAGCAGTACTTC.

This chain connects TRBV28 to TRBJ1-1, with TRBD1 matching 7 bases. This CDR3 comprises 19 residues. J gave up 0 bases and V 7 bases, and 20 bases lay outside the gene matches. Germline V gene sequence: CDR1 MDHEN, CDR2 SYDVKM. The CDR3 protein is CASTVPGEGASGVNTEAFF. The CDR3 nucleotides read TGTGCCAGCACTGTACCAGGGGAGGGGGCATCTGGCGTGAACACTGAAGCTTTCTTT.

This rearrangement joins TRBV5-1 to TRBJ2-5; D gene ambiguous. V was trimmed by 2 bases and J by 5 bases, leaving 10 bases between them. The germline V gene encodes CDR1 SGHRS and CDR2 YFSETQ. The CDR3 totals 13 residues. The CDR3 protein is CASSFGSAETQYF. The CDR3 DNA reads TGCGCCAGCAGCTTCGGGTCAGCCGAGACCCAGTACTTC.

This clone appeared once. V is TRBV5-1 and J is TRBJ2-7; a possible D gene is TRBD2 (6 bases). CDR3 size: 12 residues. The V and J ends lost 5 bases and 7 bases respectively, with 13 bases between them. Germline V lookup: CDR1 SGHRS, CDR2 YFSETQ. CDR3 bases: TGCGCCAGCAGGGGGGGTCCTCGTGAGCAGTACTTC. Translation gives CASRGGPREQYF.

This rearrangement joins TRBV4-1 to TRBJ1-4; D is ambiguous. The V end was cut by 4 bases, the J end by 7 bases, with 13 bases between. The length of the CDR3 is 14 residues. Germline CDR1 reads MGHRA; CDR2 reads YSYEKL. The CDR3 sequence is CASSPAPGSEKLFF. The CDR3 region has the DNA TGCGCCAGCAGCCCAGCCCCTGGCAGTGAAAAACTGTTTTTT.

The chain carries TRBV6-5 and TRBJ1-2, with a possible D match to TRBD1 (5 bases). In germline, CDR1 is MNHEY, CDR2 SVGAGI. This CDR3 contains 14 residues. The V and J ends lost 1 base and 12 bases respectively, with 18 bases between them. DNA of the CDR3: TGTGCCAGCAGTTACTTTCCCCCGGGACCGGGTCACACCTTC. This sequence encodes CASSYFPPGPGHTF.

The V and J genes are TRBV9 and TRBJ2-7; TRBD2 might be the D (6 bases). This CDR3 is 15 amino acids long. Germline V gene lookup returns CDR1 SGDLS and CDR2 YYNGEE. V dropped 2 bases and J dropped 6 bases, with 18 bases sitting between them. The CDR3 DNA is TGTGCCAGCAGCGTGGCAGGGAGCGGGCGAGGCGAGCAGTACTTC. It yields the protein CASSVAGSGRGEQYF.

The chain uses TRBV15 and TRBJ2-7, with D possibly TRBD1 on 6 matching bases. Trimming shortened V by 4 bases and J by 7 bases, and 17 bases separated the two germline ends. The CDR3 totals 14 residues. The germline V gene has CDR1 LNHNV and CDR2 YYDKDF (reference sequence). The CDR3 sequence: CATSISDTGWEQYF. CDR3 DNA sequence: TGTGCCACCAGCATCTCGGACACAGGGTGGGAGCAGTACTTC.

The DNA for the CDR3 is TGCGCCAGCAGCCAAGTTCTAGCGGGAGCTCACGAGCAGTACTTC. Protein sequence: CASSQVLAGAHEQYF. This chain connects TRBV4-1 to TRBJ2-7, with TRBD2 identical over 10 bases. This CDR3 region has 15 residues. Germline CDR1 reads MGHRA; CDR2 reads YSYEKL. The J segment lost 5 bases and the V segment lost 1 base, leaving 5 bases of the junction unmatched.

The J gene is TRBJ2-7, the V gene TRBV6-5; D unclear. Germline assignment: CDR1 MNHEY and CDR2 SVGAGI. Trimming left V 0 bases short and J 5 bases short, with 11 bases between. CDR3 length: 14 residues. The CDR3 is CASSYSSGFDEQYF. The DNA of the CDR3 is TGTGCCAGCAGTTACTCGTCCGGGTTCGACGAGCAGTACTTC.

This sequence joins TRBV27 and TRBJ1-1; D is unclear. Looked up from germline, CDR1 is MNHEY and CDR2 is SMNVEV (reference sequence). The CDR3 sequence is 13 residues long. V lost 1 base and J lost 2, with 5 bases in between. The CDR3 spells CASSLLTNTEAFF. DNA of the CDR3: TGTGCCAGCAGTTTATTGACAAACACTGAAGCTTTCTTT.

The chain is built from TRBV7-3 and TRBJ1-1; the D gene is possibly TRBD1 (5 bases). CDR3 length: 15 amino acids. CDR1 and CDR2 from the germline V gene are SGHTA and FQGTGA. Trimming shortened V by 1 base and J by 0 bases, and 9 bases separated the two germline ends. The CDR3 region is CASSLNQGLNTEAFF. The CDR3 DNA reads as TGTGCCAGCAGCTTAAACCAGGGATTGAACACTGAAGCTTTCTTT. Drawing the rest from reference TRBV7-3 and TRBJ1-1, the complete variable domain is GAGVSQTPSNKVTEKGKYVELRCDPISGHTALYWYRQSLGQGPEFLIYFQGTGAADDSGLPNDRFFAVRPEGSVSTLKIQRTERGDSAVYLCASSLNQGLNTEAFFGQGTRLTVV.

The chain links TRBV11-2 to TRBJ1-1, with TRBD1 as a possible D gene (6 bases). The length of the CDR3 is 14 residues. Germline assignment: CDR1 SGHAT and CDR2 FQNNGV. V shed 4 bases and J shed 7 bases, with 16 bases lying between them. The CDR3: CASSSVTGTLEAFF. The CDR3 DNA reads TGTGCCAGCAGCTCGGTAACAGGGACTCTTGAAGCTTTCTTT.

The V call is TRBV28, the J call TRBJ1-2; D call uncertain. The V and J ends lost 6 bases and 0 bases respectively, with 11 bases between them. This CDR3 has 14 amino acids. Germline V gives CDR1 MDHEN, CDR2 SYDVKM. The CDR3 reads CASSWAGANYGYTF. DNA for the CDR3: TGTGCCAGCAGCTGGGCCGGGGCTAACTATGGCTACACCTTC.

The V gene is TRBV28, the J gene TRBJ2-7, with D tentatively TRBD2 (5 bases). In germline, CDR1 is MDHEN, CDR2 SYDVKM. The CDR3 runs 15 residues. V was cut by 3 bases and J by 3 bases, with 15 bases left in between. This CDR3 is CASSFQGGFNYEQYF. The CDR3 DNA reads as TGTGCCAGCAGTTTTCAAGGAGGTTTCAACTACGAGCAGTACTTC.